The sequence of this T cell receptor (beta chain) was determined in a study of T cell responses to AZD1222 COVID-19 vaccine. As for the study in general: Both about-4-week and about-12-week second-dose recipients were combined.

Overall study results and limits: Across spike, vaccine-associated CD4 TCRs were found, dominant at 160-218 and 743-854.

The V gene's germline CDR1 is SGHRS and CDR2 YFSETQ. Unmatched junction bases numbered 4, after V lost 4 bases and J lost 7 bases. The CDR3 extends over 14 amino acids. A note on this clone: Its antigen remains unidentified.

The assay was immunoSEQ multiplex PCR, and TCRdb's table has in-frame clones only and misses some. Found here are roughly 130,000 clones, approximately 83% of them singletons; the top ten hold roughly 1.7%. The receptor was isolated from an adult in good health. The material was peripheral blood, obtained on day 0 of AZD1222 vaccination. The chain carries TRBV5-1 and TRBJ1-6; TRBD1 aligns across 8 bases. The CDR3 protein is CASSRDRTNSPLHF. The CDR3 DNA is TGCGCCAGCAGCAGGGACAGGACGAATTCACCCCTCCACTTT.